The sequence of this T cell receptor beta chain was determined in a study of OX40 agonist ivuxolimab in advanced cancers. Study in general: In this cohort, patients received ivuxolimab, an agonistic anti-OX40 (CD134) antibody.

Assay used: immunoSEQ multiplex PCR; TCRdb lists only in-frame clones, some missing. The sample records around 60,000 clones, roughly 87% being singletons. As concerns this clone: Its matching antigen is unknown.

Points from the study as a whole: CD4+ and CD8+ T cells in blood underwent clonal expansion by week 6 at 0.1 to 3.0 mg/kg. Also present in some nonresponders was a low level of normalized T-cell clonal expansion. The study found among the lowest clonal expansion in partial responders at 0.1-3.0 mg/kg.

V was trimmed by 1 base and J by 4 bases, leaving 11 bases between them. Germline V gene data show CDR1 as KGHSH and CDR2 as LQKENI. This CDR3 has 15 amino acids. J is TRBJ2-1 and V is TRBV18; perhaps TRBD2 as D (6 bases). This specimen consisted of CD4+ or CD8+ T cells sorted from blood, obtained in a trial of the OX40 agonist ivuxolimab. This TCR derives from an adult with an advanced solid tumor such as melanoma, head and neck, liver or kidney cancer. CDR3 amino acids: CASSPRSGSYNEQFF. The CDR3 nucleotides read TGTGCCAGCTCACCACGGAGCGGGTCATACAATGAGCAGTTCTTC.